These T cell receptor beta chains were read from a single sample in a study of technical replicates of blood from four donors. Using immunoSEQ multiplex PCR, the repertoire was profiled, and TCRdb retains in-frame clones only, with some absent. The profile shows approximately 13,000 clones, around four fifths of them singletons. The sample was PBMCs. The receptors originated from a human donor in good health. Both conserved end residues are part of each CDR3. The D gene is left open where the match is weak.

v_gene: TRBV5-1
d_gene: .
j_gene: TRBJ2-2
CDR3aa: CASSLVPGVTGELFF
CDR3nt: TGCGCCAGCAGCTTGGTGCCAGGGGTCACCGGGGAGCTGTTTTTT

v_gene: TRBV19
d_gene: TRBD2
j_gene: TRBJ2-5
CDR3aa: CASSIGTSGWARETQYF
CDR3nt: TGTGCCAGTAGTATAGGGACTAGCGGGTGGGCAAGAGAGACCCAGTACTTC

v_gene: TRBV9
d_gene: .
j_gene: TRBJ1-1
CDR3aa: CASSVGGSNTEAFF
CDR3nt: TGTGCCAGCAGCGTAGGAGGGTCGAACACTGAAGCTTTCTTT

v_gene: TRBV21-1
d_gene: .
j_gene: TRBJ2-1
CDR3aa: CASNRLEREWGNEQFF
CDR3nt: TGTGCCAGCAACAGATTAGAGCGGGAGTGGGGCAATGAGCAGTTCTTC

v_gene: TRBV9
d_gene: .
j_gene: TRBJ2-7
CDR3aa: CASSVEISDRGSEQYF
CDR3nt: TGTGCCAGCAGCGTAGAAATTTCGGACAGAGGATCCGAGCAGTACTTC

v_gene: TRBV5-6
d_gene: TRBD2
j_gene: TRBJ2-3
CDR3aa: CASSPGASGRTDTQYF
CDR3nt: TGTGCCAGCAGCCCGGGGGCTAGCGGGAGGACAGATACGCAGTATTTT

v_gene: TRBV5-1
d_gene: .
j_gene: TRBJ1-2
CDR3aa: CASSLDRLQNYGYTF
CDR3nt: TGCGCCAGCAGCTTGGATCGCTTACAGAACTATGGCTACACCTTC

v_gene: TRBV5-1
d_gene: TRBD2
j_gene: TRBJ2-2
CDR3aa: CASSLGLAGGTGELFF
CDR3nt: TGCGCCAGCAGCTTAGGACTAGCGGGAGGTACCGGGGAGCTGTTTTTT

v_gene: TRBV19
d_gene: TRBD2
j_gene: TRBJ2-3
CDR3aa: CASKTLASGGSSTDTQYF
CDR3nt: TGTGCCAGTAAAACCCTGGCTAGCGGGGGGTCTAGCACAGATACGCAGTATTTT

v_gene: TRBV7-6
d_gene: TRBD1
j_gene: TRBJ2-7
CDR3aa: CASSLGQGVHEQYF
CDR3nt: TGTGCCAGCAGCTTGGGACAGGGGGTGCACGAGCAGTACTTC

v_gene: TRBV4-2
d_gene: .
j_gene: TRBJ2-7
CDR3aa: CASSQEAEGYEQYF
CDR3nt: TGTGCCAGCAGCCAAGAAGCGGAAGGCTACGAGCAGTACTTC

v_gene: TRBV6-1
d_gene: TRBD1
j_gene: TRBJ2-2
CDR3aa: CASGQGYDTGELFF
CDR3nt: TGTGCCAGCGGACAGGGGTACGACACCGGGGAGCTGTTTTTT

v_gene: TRBV27
d_gene: .
j_gene: TRBJ1-1
CDR3aa: CASSSQGRNTEAFF
CDR3nt: TGTGCCAGCAGTTCTCAGGGGAGGAACACTGAAGCTTTCTTT

v_gene: TRBV2
d_gene: .
j_gene: TRBJ2-1
CDR3aa: CASSEGEVYNEQFF
CDR3nt: TGTGCCAGCAGTGAAGGCGAGGTATACAATGAGCAGTTCTTC

v_gene: TRBV30
d_gene: TRBD1
j_gene: TRBJ2-7
CDR3aa: CAWVRTGVYEQYF
CDR3nt: TGTGCCTGGGTAAGGACAGGAGTCTACGAGCAGTACTTC

v_gene: TRBV5-6
d_gene: TRBD2
j_gene: TRBJ2-7
CDR3aa: CASSSLAGGGLEQYF
CDR3nt: TGTGCCAGCAGCTCACTGGCGGGGGGTGGATTAGAGCAGTACTTC

v_gene: TRBV5-5
d_gene: TRBD2
j_gene: TRBJ2-7
CDR3aa: CASSLDRAASGIPYEQYF
CDR3nt: TGTGCCAGCAGCTTGGACAGGGCGGCTAGCGGGATACCCTACGAGCAGTACTTC